These T cell receptor beta chains were read from a single sample in a study of blood T cell repertoires in COVID-19. Clones were read by immunoSEQ multiplex PCR, and TCRdb kept only the in-frame ones, dropping some. The sample lists about 300,000 clones; roughly 88% were seen once. The sample was peripheral blood. The origin of the receptors is a woman in her twenties or thirties with COVID-19, enrolled during active disease. CDR3s include the opening cysteine and the closing phenylalanine or tryptophan. Each record gives: V gene, J gene, D gene, clone size, CDR3 DNA, CDR3 protein. D genes are given only for firm matches. Clone size, where shown, is once, few, many, or a class for clones that have expanded.

TRBV11-3	TRBJ1-1	.	.	TGTGCCAGCAGCCCTAGTCTGAACACTGAAGCTTTCTTT	CASSPSLNTEAFF
TRBV29-1	TRBJ2-1	TRBD1	.	TGCAGCGCCTCAAACAGGGGCCCCTACAATGAGCAGTTCTTC	CSASNRGPYNEQFF
TRBV5-1	TRBJ1-2	TRBD1	.	TGCGCCAGCAGGAGTGGACAGGGGGACTATGGCTACACCTTC	CASRSGQGDYGYTF
TRBV4-2	TRBJ1-2	TRBD1	.	TGTGCCAGCAGCCAACGACAGGGGGCTGGTGGCTACACCTTC	CASSQRQGAGGYTF
TRBV5-1	TRBJ1-6	TRBD1	.	TGCGCCAGCAGCTCTCAGGGGGCTCATTCACCCCTCCACTTT	CASSSQGAHSPLHF
TRBV19	TRBJ2-6	TRBD1	.	TGTGCCAGTAGGTCTCCCGGGACAGGGACTGGGGCCAACGTCCTGACTTTC	CASRSPGTGTGANVLTF
TRBV21-1	TRBJ1-1	.	.	TGTGCCAGCAGCAAATCTAAGGCTCCAGGGCGGGGGACTGAAGCTTTCTTT	CASSKSKAPGRGTEAFF
TRBV10-3	TRBJ2-5	.	.	TGTGCCATCAGTGAGACAGGGATGGGAGAGACCCAGTACTTC	CAISETGMGETQYF
TRBV29-1	TRBJ2-1	.	once	TGCAGCGTTGAGGACAGAAATTACAATGAGCAGTTCTTC	CSVEDRNYNEQFF
TRBV4-3	TRBJ2-7	TRBD2	.	TGCGCCAGCAGCCCCCGGGACGGGGGGTACGAGCAGTACTTC	CASSPRDGGYEQYF
TRBV27	TRBJ1-4	.	.	TGTGCCAGCAGTTTAATTAGTAATGAAAAACTGTTTTTT	CASSLISNEKLFF
TRBV6-5	TRBJ1-1	TRBD1	.	TGTGCCAGCAGCCGGGACAGGACCGTCACTGAAGCTTTCTTT	CASSRDRTVTEAFF
TRBV4-1	TRBJ1-1	.	.	TGCGCCAGCAGCCAAGGAGGGGGGAACACTGAAGCTTTCTTT	CASSQGGGNTEAFF
TRBV5-1	TRBJ2-5	.	few	TGCGCCAGCAGCTTTTCATTGAGTACCCAAGAGACCCAGTACTTC	CASSFSLSTQETQYF
TRBV5-6	TRBJ2-3	.	few	TGTGCCAGCAGCTTGGACAACACAGATACGCAGTATTTT	CASSLDNTDTQYF
TRBV3-1/TRBV3-2	TRBJ2-6	.	.	TGTGCCAGCAGCCAAGCCACACCGGGGAGCTCTGGGGCCAACGTCCTGACTTTC	CASSQATPGSSGANVLTF
TRBV2	TRBJ2-5	.	.	TGTGCCAGCAGGAGACTGACGGGGGTGTTTGGGGAGACCCAGTACTTC	CASRRLTGVFGETQYF
TRBV9	TRBJ2-3	TRBD2	.	TGTGCCAGCATTGACACTAGCGGATCACCCACAGATACGCAGTATTTT	CASIDTSGSPTDTQYF
TRBV29-1	TRBJ1-2	.	.	TGCAGCGGGAGGGAGAACTATGGCTACACCTTC	CSGRENYGYTF
TRBV19	TRBJ1-5	.	.	TGTGCCAGTAGCTCCGACCCCGCAGGAAACCTCCAGCCCCAGCATTTT	CASSSDPAGNLQPQHF
TRBV7-3	TRBJ1-6	.	.	TGTGCCAGCAGCTTAAGGGCCAGTAATTCACCCCTCCACTTT	CASSLRASNSPLHF
TRBV6-5	TRBJ1-2	.	once	TGTGCCACCAACCGTGGGGGGGCGGGAGGCTACACCTTC	CATNRGGAGGYTF
TRBV2	TRBJ1-1	.	.	TGTGCCAGCAGTGAAAGACAGAACATGAACACTGAAGCTTTCTTT	CASSERQNMNTEAFF
TRBV2	TRBJ1-1	TRBD1	.	TGTGCCAGCAGCCGCAGTACAGGGGCTTCAAGTGGGTTCTTT	CASSRSTGASSGFF
TRBV24-1	TRBJ1-4	.	.	TGTGCCCCCCCGAGAGACAGCTGTAATGAAAAACTGTTTTTT	CAPPRDSCNEKLFF
TRBV2	TRBJ2-1	.	.	TGTGCCAGCAGTGAGGCGGTTTACAATGAGCAGTTCTTC	CASSEAVYNEQFF
TRBV9	TRBJ2-2	.	.	TGTGCCAGCAGCGCGTGGGGCGGTCACACCGGGGAGCTGTTTTTT	CASSAWGGHTGELFF
TRBV30	TRBJ1-2	.	few	TGTGCCTGGAGTGGAGGCAGCCACTATGGCTACACCTTC	CAWSGGSHYGYTF
TRBV5-1	TRBJ1-5	TRBD1	once	TGCGCCAGCAGCCCGAGAGAGACAGGGGTCGAATGGCCCCAGCATTTT	CASSPRETGVEWPQHF
TRBV19	TRBJ1-3	.	.	TGTGCCAGTAGTATAGATCGCGGGTCGGGAAACACCATATATTTT	CASSIDRGSGNTIYF
TRBV7-2	TRBJ1-3	TRBD1	.	TGTGCCAGCAGCTTACGTCCCGGGACAGCCTCTGGAAACACCATATATTTT	CASSLRPGTASGNTIYF
TRBV4-1	TRBJ1-1	TRBD1	.	TGCGCCAGCAGCCAATATGAGGGGGCAGAAGCTTTCTTT	CASSQYEGAEAFF
TRBV27	TRBJ1-1	.	once	TGTGCCAGCAGTTTGGGGGGTGAAGCTTTCTTT	CASSLGGEAFF
TRBV6-7	TRBJ1-3	.	.	TGTGCCAGCAGTTATGGGGTCGGGGACTCTGGAAACACCATATATTTT	CASSYGVGDSGNTIYF
TRBV3-1/TRBV3-2	TRBJ1-2	TRBD1	.	TGTGCCAGCAGCCAGAAGCTAGGGACAGCTCATGGCTACACCTTC	CASSQKLGTAHGYTF
TRBV30	TRBJ2-7	TRBD1	.	TGTGCCTGGAGTACCGGGACAGGGGACTACGAGCAGTACTTC	CAWSTGTGDYEQYF
TRBV4-1	TRBJ2-1	.	.	TGCGCCAGCAGCCTGACACCTCCCGAGTACAATGAGCAGTTCTTC	CASSLTPPEYNEQFF
TRBV4-2	TRBJ1-4	.	few	TGTGCCAGCAGCCAAGATGCAGGGGACGCAGAAAAACTGTTTTTT	CASSQDAGDAEKLFF
TRBV7-2	TRBJ1-6	TRBD1	.	TGTGCCAGCAGCTTAGATGCAGGGGGCTCGGCACCCCTCCACTTT	CASSLDAGGSAPLHF
TRBV24-1	TRBJ1-6	.	.	TGTGCCACCAGTGATATGGAGGGAATGGATTCACCCCTCCACTTT	CATSDMEGMDSPLHF
TRBV6-5	TRBJ1-4	.	.	TGTGCCAGCAGACCACGACAGGCAACTAATGAAAAACTGTTTTTT	CASRPRQATNEKLFF
TRBV5-4	TRBJ2-1	TRBD2	.	TGTGCCCGCAGCTGGGGCGGGGGGGCAGGGTACAATGAGCAGTTCTTC	CARSWGGGAGYNEQFF
TRBV6-1	TRBJ1-5	.	once	TGTGCCAGCAGTGAACTATTTTGGACCCAGGGAAATCAGCCCCAGCATTTT	CASSELFWTQGNQPQHF